Below, 6 T cell receptor beta chains from the same sample are listed, as sequenced in a study of human T cells and chemical hapten exposure. The authors' total RNA extraction used unfractionated whole blood. Via MiXCR, TCRdb re-called the 5' RACE reads, giving one row per CDR3 protein. The data show tens of thousands of distinct CDR3 sequences, with approximately 16% seen just once and approximately 6.3% held by the top ten. The receptor source for this set is a female donor in good health.

This clonotype was recorded a few times. The rearrangement joins TRBV5-1 to TRBJ2-7; TRBD2 matches at 8 bases. CDR3 length: 17 residues. Germline V gene sequence: CDR1 SGHRS, CDR2 YFSETQ. With V trimmed by 4 bases and J by 2 bases, 14 bases remained unmatched. DNA of the CDR3: TGCGCCAGCAGCCCAAATATAGGGACTAGTCTAACCTACGAGCAGTACTTC. Residues: CASSPNIGTSLTYEQYF.

This clonotype has only a few counts. The chain has TRBV29-1 and TRBJ2-3; 7 nucleotides line up with TRBD2. Per germline, CDR1 SQVTM and CDR2 ANQGSEA. The length of the CDR3 is 15 residues. The V and J ends lost 2 bases and 2 bases, in that order; junction bases with no gene match: 7. In DNA form, the CDR3 reads TGCAGCGTTGAAAGGGGCGGGGGATTCACAGATACGCAGTATTTT. It yields the protein CSVERGGGFTDTQYF.

The chain uses TRBV5-1 and TRBJ1-1; weak D call: TRBD1 (5 bases). The CDR3 is 17 residues long. The V gene lost 2 bases and the J gene lost 2 bases, with 19 bases spanning the gap. Looked up from germline, CDR1 is SGHRS and CDR2 is YFSETQ. The CDR3 DNA sequence: TGCGCCAGCAGCTTAGAGGGGCCACCAAGCTTTAACACTGAAGCTTTCTTT. It codes for CASSLEGPPSFNTEAFF.

There are many counts of this clonotype. The chain links TRBV27 to TRBJ1-5; TRBD1 is a possible D gene (6 bases). The germline V gene encodes CDR1 MNHEY and CDR2 SMNVEV (reference sequence). This CDR3 spans 13 amino acids. V was shortened by 6 bases and J by 3 bases, with 9 bases between the two germline ends. The CDR3 coding sequence is TGTGCCAGCAGCACAGGGAACAATCAGCCCCAGCATTTT. It specifies CASSTGNNQPQHF.

V gene TRBV5-5 combines with J gene TRBJ2-2; no clear D. The ends were cut back, 2 bases at V and 2 bases at J, with 13 bases in the middle. Germline lookup yields CDR1 SGHKS and CDR2 YYEKEE (reference sequence). The CDR3 runs to 16 residues. As DNA, the CDR3 is TGTGCCAGCAGCTTTTCCGGGCCAGAAAACACCGGGGAGCTGTTTTTT. The encoded protein is CASSFSGPENTGELFF.

This clonotype has a handful of counts. The chain links TRBV19 to TRBJ1-2; no firm D call. The CDR3 is 13 residues long. The V end lost 3 bases, the J end lost 4 bases, and 9 bases lay between the germline ends. The germline V gene encodes CDR1 LNHDA and CDR2 SQIVND (reference sequence). The CDR3: CASSILQAYGYTF. The DNA for the CDR3 is TGTGCCAGTAGTATCCTCCAGGCCTATGGCTACACCTTC.